This TCR beta chain was retrieved from a study of blood T cell repertoires in COVID-19. Study-wide context: COVID-19 samples collected from the United States, Italy and Spain covered acute and convalescent phases. PBMCs, B-cell-depleted T cells, or T cells were the source of the cDNA or gDNA that made up the material.

Under the authors' procedure: Nucleated cell counts were estimated from reference gene primer amplification. Produced via immunoSEQ multiplex PCR; TCRdb's table is partial and in-frame only. The V and J calls and clone size come from that table; D and trimming were worked out from the DNA. The table has 97,000 or so clones, roughly 87% seen once. Trimming removed 1 base from V and 2 bases from J; junction bases left unmatched: 7. The CDR3 contains 17 residues. Germline V lookup: CDR1 LGHDT, CDR2 YNNKEL (reference sequence). One Seattle source followed patients from active infection through their disease course.

The rearrangement joins TRBV3-1 (or the pseudogene TRBV3-2) to TRBJ2-3; 9 positions agree with TRBD2. Sequenced input: peripheral blood. The sequence was collected from a woman in her fifties or sixties with COVID-19, enrolled during active disease. CDR3 residues: CASSQVETSGVTDTQYF. The CDR3 DNA reads as TGTGCCAGCAGCCAAGTCGAGACTAGCGGTGTCACAGATACGCAGTATTTT.